These 5 T cell receptor beta chains were all obtained from the same sample, sequenced in a study of immune cell composition in non-small cell lung cancer. The repertoire was sequenced with immunoSEQ multiplex PCR; TCRdb's copy has only in-frame clones and lacks some. The sample has approximately 8,000 clones; 75% to 85% are singletons. Sequenced input: lung tumor tissue. The receptors come from a human donor with non-small cell lung cancer.

V gene TRBV7-4 combines with J gene TRBJ2-7; possible D gene TRBD1, 7 bases. The CDR3 runs 16 residues. Germline V gene lookup returns CDR1 SGHVT and CDR2 SQSDAQ. The V end was cut by 0 bases, the J end by 1 base, with 13 bases between. This CDR3 reads CASSLATGRMSYEQYF. CDR3 sequence (DNA): TGTGCCAGCAGCTTAGCGACAGGGAGGATGTCCTACGAGCAGTACTTC.

The chain is built from TRBV30 and TRBJ1-1; no clear D gene. This CDR3 has 11 amino acids. V lost 6 bases and J lost 2, with 7 bases in between. Germline values: CDR1 GTSNPN, CDR2 SVGIG (reference sequence). CDR3 amino acids: CACELNTEAFF. CDR3 DNA: TGTGCCTGCGAGCTCAACACTGAAGCTTTCTTT.

The count of this clone is one. The chain links TRBV11-3 to TRBJ2-1; D gene unclear. V lost 5 bases and J lost 6, with 14 bases in between. Germline V gene lookup returns CDR1 SGHNT and CDR2 YENEEA. This CDR3 has 14 amino acids. The CDR3 sequence is CASSLQPRSNEQFF. Written as DNA, the CDR3 is TGTGCCAGCAGCCTCCAACCCCGAAGCAATGAGCAGTTCTTC.

V gene TRBV5-5 combines with J gene TRBJ1-5; D gene unclear. CDR1 is SGHKS and CDR2 is YYEKEE in the germline V gene (reference sequence). Between the trimmed V and J ends, which lost 1 base and 3 bases, there was a span of 8 bases. This CDR3 region has 14 residues. DNA for the CDR3: TGTGCCAGCAGCTTGTTGGGTTACAATCAGCCCCAGCATTTT. Protein: CASSLLGYNQPQHF.

The genes are TRBV4-3 and TRBJ2-3; TRBD2 matches at 9 bases. The CDR3 is 17 amino acids. V trimming: 3 bases; J trimming: 4 bases; junction bases outside the gene matches: 11. CDR1 and CDR2 (germline): LGHNA, YSLEER. CDR3 coding DNA: TGCGCCAGCAGCCACCGCTGCGAGCGGGGGGCCGCAGATACGCAGTATTTT. As protein: CASSHRCERGAADTQYF.